This entry lists 13 T cell receptor beta chains sequenced from one sample in a study of blood T cell repertoires in COVID-19. The protocol was immunoSEQ multiplex PCR, while the TCRdb copy is restricted to in-frame clones and leaves out a portion. The sample carries about 250,000 clones, roughly 87% recorded once. The sample taken for sequencing was PBMCs or T cells enriched from blood (not recorded which). The receptors originated from a woman in her thirties with acute COVID-19.

The V gene is TRBV3-1 (or the pseudogene TRBV3-2), the J gene TRBJ2-1; the D is unclear. The CDR3 length is 14 residues. Trimming shortened V by 4 bases and J by 4 bases, and 11 bases separated the two germline ends. Germline CDR1 and CDR2: LGHDT and YNNKEL (reference sequence). Here the CDR3 reads CASSPERGYNEQFF. CDR3 coding DNA: TGTGCCAGCAGCCCCGAAAGAGGATACAATGAGCAGTTCTTC.

This clone was seen a few times. The chain combines TRBV7-9 with TRBJ1-2, with 8 bases that match TRBD1. Germline CDR1 reads SEHNR; CDR2 reads FQNEAQ (reference sequence). Unmatched junction bases numbered 9, after V lost 1 base and J lost 5 bases. The CDR3 is made up of 16 amino acids. The CDR3 sequence is CASSLGASDRVYGYTF. CDR3 nucleotide sequence: TGTGCCAGCAGCTTAGGGGCCTCGGACAGGGTTTATGGCTACACCTTC. The full variable domain, with the rest looked up from reference TRBV7-9 and TRBJ1-2, is DTGVSQNPRHKITKRGQNVTFRCDPISEHNRLYWYRQTLGQGPEFLTYFQNEAQLEKSRLLSDRFSAERPKGSFSTLEIQRTEQGDSAMYLCASSLGASDRVYGYTFGSGTRLTVV.

The rearrangement uses TRBV5-1 and TRBJ1-1, with TRBD1 matching 7 bases. The CDR3 covers 14 residues. Germline values: CDR1 SGHRS, CDR2 YFSETQ. Trimming removed 5 bases from V and 6 bases from J; junction bases left unmatched: 10. The CDR3 nucleotides are TGCGCCAGCAGACGTATCGGGACAGAGGCTGAAGCTTTCTTT. It codes for CASRRIGTEAEAFF.

J is TRBJ1-1 and V is TRBV6-5; D is possibly TRBD1 (5 bases). Trimming removed 6 bases from V and 1 base from J, with 15 bases in between. Germline V gene lookup returns CDR1 MNHEY and CDR2 SVGAGI. This CDR3 comprises 15 residues. The CDR3 region is CASRRGWGENTEAFF. CDR3 sequence (DNA): TGTGCCAGCAGGCGAGGTTGGGGGGAGAACACTGAAGCTTTCTTT.

In its sample, this clone was seen a few times. The chain is built from TRBV3-1 (or the pseudogene TRBV3-2) and TRBJ2-7, with D perhaps TRBD2 (6 bases). Trimming shortened V by 7 bases and J by 3 bases, and 10 bases separated the two germline ends. The CDR3 spans 12 residues. Germline V gene sequence: CDR1 LGHDT, CDR2 YNNKEL (reference sequence). For the CDR3, the DNA is TGTGCCAGCACTAGCGACCGCTACGAGCAGTACTTC. It encodes CASTSDRYEQYF.

J is TRBJ2-4 and V is TRBV5-1, with D possibly being TRBD1 (6 bases). The CDR3 runs 16 residues. The V end lost 4 bases, the J end lost 1 base, and 15 bases lay between the germline ends. Germline V gene sequence: CDR1 SGHRS, CDR2 YFSETQ. CDR3 nucleotides: TGCGCCAGCAGCGCTACCAGGGGAAACGCCAAAAACATTCAGTACTTC. As protein: CASSATRGNAKNIQYF. Supplemented by reference TRBV5-1 and TRBJ2-4, the full variable domain reads KAGVTQTPRYLIKTRGQQVTLSCSPISGHRSVSWYQQTPGQGLQFLFEYFSETQRNKGNFPGRFSGRQFSNSRSEMNVSTLELGDSALYLCASSATRGNAKNIQYFGAGTRLSVL.

V is TRBV4-3 and J is TRBJ2-1; D unclear. The V gene's germline CDR1 is LGHNA and CDR2 YSLEER. Trimming pared 0 bases from V and 1 base from J, leaving 16 bases between. CDR3 length: 18 amino acids. The CDR3 DNA reads as TGCGCCAGCAGCCAAGATCTCCGTCGAGATCTTTCCTACAATGAGCAGTTCTTC. This gives the protein CASSQDLRRDLSYNEQFF.

The V gene is TRBV12-3 or TRBV12-4, the J gene TRBJ1-1; D gene ambiguous. Trimming left V 5 bases short and J 5 bases short, with 12 bases between. The CDR3 loop spans 13 amino acids. The CDR3 is CASSPSGVTEAFF. For the CDR3, the DNA is TGTGCCAGCAGTCCTAGCGGGGTGACTGAAGCTTTCTTT.

In DNA form, the CDR3 reads TGTGCCAGCAGTTTTTCTGGACAGGGAAACTATGGCTACACCTTC. Amino acids: CASSFSGQGNYGYTF. The gene calls are TRBV6-1 and TRBJ1-2; TRBD1 aligns across 8 bases. V was clipped by 5 bases and J by 2 bases; unmatched bases: 7. Germline CDR1 MNHNS, CDR2 SASEGT. The CDR3 contains 15 residues.

The genes are TRBV4-1 and TRBJ2-7; 9 nucleotides line up with TRBD1. This CDR3 has 15 amino acids. J was trimmed by 6 bases and V by 5 bases; bases with no gene match: 11. CDR1 is MGHRA and CDR2 is YSYEKL in the germline V gene. CDR3 nucleotide sequence: TGCGCCAGCAGCTCCCGGTCACAGGGGGCGTTCGAGCAGTACTTC. Translated: CASSSRSQGAFEQYF.

The gene calls are TRBV6-2 or TRBV6-3 and TRBJ1-6; 10 bases align to TRBD1. Germline lookup yields CDR1 MNHEY and CDR2 SVGEGT. After removal of 4 bases from V and 4 bases from J, the junction contained 4 bases not matched to a gene. The CDR3 totals 16 residues. The CDR3 nucleotides read TGTGCCAGCAGTTGGGACAGGGGACCTTATAATTCACCCCTCCACTTT. It encodes CASSWDRGPYNSPLHF.

This chain uses TRBV5-6 with TRBJ2-1, with 10 nucleotides matching TRBD1. Germline assignment: CDR1 SGHDT and CDR2 YYEEEE. This CDR3 spans 15 amino acids. V shed 3 bases, J shed 8 bases, and the junction held 8 bases outside the gene matches. The CDR3 coding sequence is TGTGCCAGCAGCTCCGGGACAGGGGTTTTTGATGAGCAGTTCTTC. Its translation: CASSSGTGVFDEQFF.

V usage is TRBV2 and J usage is TRBJ1-6; D may be TRBD1 (6 bases). The germline V and J ends were trimmed by 5 bases and 3 bases, with 14 bases remaining between them. Looked up from germline, CDR1 is SNHLY and CDR2 is FYNNEI. The CDR3 length is 16 residues. The CDR3 bases are TGTGCCAGCAGTCCGGGGGGCCCGGGCTATAATTCACCCCTCCACTTT. Translating it yields CASSPGGPGYNSPLHF.